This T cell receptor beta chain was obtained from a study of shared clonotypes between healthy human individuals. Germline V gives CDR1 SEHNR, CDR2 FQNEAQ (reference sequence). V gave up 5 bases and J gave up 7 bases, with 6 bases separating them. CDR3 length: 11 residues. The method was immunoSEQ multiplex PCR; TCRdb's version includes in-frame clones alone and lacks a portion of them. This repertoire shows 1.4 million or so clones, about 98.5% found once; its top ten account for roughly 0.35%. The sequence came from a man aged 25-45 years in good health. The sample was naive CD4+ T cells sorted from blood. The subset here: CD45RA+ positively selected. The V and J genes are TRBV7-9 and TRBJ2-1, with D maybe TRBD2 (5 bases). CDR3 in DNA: TGTGCCAGCAGCCGGGAAAATGAGCAGTTCTTC. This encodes CASSRENEQFF.